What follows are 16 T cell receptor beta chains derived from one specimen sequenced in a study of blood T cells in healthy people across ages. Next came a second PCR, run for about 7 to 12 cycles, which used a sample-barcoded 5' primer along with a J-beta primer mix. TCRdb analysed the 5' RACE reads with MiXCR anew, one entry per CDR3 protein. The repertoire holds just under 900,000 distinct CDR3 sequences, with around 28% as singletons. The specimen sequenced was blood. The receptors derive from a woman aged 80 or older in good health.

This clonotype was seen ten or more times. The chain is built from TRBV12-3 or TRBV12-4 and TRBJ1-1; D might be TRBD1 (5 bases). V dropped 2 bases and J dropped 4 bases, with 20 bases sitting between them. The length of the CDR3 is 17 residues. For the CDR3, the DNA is TGTGCCAGCAGTTTATTCCGGTTGGGGCGGGGGAGCACTGAAGCTTTCTTT. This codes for CASSLFRLGRGSTEAFF.

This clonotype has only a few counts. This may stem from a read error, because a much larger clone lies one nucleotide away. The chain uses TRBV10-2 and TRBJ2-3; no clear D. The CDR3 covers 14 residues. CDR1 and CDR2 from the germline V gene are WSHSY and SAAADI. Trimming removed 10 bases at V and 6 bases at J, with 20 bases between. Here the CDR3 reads CANTFGGVGDTQYF. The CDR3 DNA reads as TGCGCCAACACCTTTGGTGGGGTTGGGGATACGCAGTATTTT.

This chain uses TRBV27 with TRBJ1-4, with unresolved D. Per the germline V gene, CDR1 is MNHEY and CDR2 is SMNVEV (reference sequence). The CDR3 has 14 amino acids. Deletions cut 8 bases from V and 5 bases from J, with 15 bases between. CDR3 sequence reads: CASSQRGRNEKLFF. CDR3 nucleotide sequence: TGTGCCAGCTCGCAACGGGGTAGGAATGAAAAACTGTTTTTT.

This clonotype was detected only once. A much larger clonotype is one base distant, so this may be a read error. The CDR3 bases are TGTGCCGGCAGCTCCCCCATGGGAGACAATGAGCAGTTCTTC. Protein sequence: CAGSSPMGDNEQFF. V and J are TRBV7-6 and TRBJ2-1, with D maybe TRBD2 (5 bases). Germline CDR1 and CDR2: SGHVS and FNYEAQ. The CDR3 consists of 14 residues.

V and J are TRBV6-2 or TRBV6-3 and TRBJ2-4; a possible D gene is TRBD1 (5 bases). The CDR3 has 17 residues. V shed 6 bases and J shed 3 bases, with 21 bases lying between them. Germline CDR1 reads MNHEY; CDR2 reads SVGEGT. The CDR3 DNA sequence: TGTGCCAGCAGCGGTTGGACAAACGATAGAGGCAAAAACATTCAGTACTTC. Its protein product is CASSGWTNDRGKNIQYF.

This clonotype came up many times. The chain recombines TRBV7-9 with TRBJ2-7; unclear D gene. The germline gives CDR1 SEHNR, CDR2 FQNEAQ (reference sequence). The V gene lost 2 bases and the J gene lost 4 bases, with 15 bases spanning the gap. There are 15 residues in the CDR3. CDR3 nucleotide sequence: TGTGCCAGCAGCTTAATGCTGGGGTCGAGGTACGAGCAGTACTTC. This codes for CASSLMLGSRYEQYF.

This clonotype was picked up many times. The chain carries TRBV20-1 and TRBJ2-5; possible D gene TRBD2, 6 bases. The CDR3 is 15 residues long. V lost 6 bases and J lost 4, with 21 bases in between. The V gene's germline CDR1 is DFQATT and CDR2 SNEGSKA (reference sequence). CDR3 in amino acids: CSASAPVGGRETQYF. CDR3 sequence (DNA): TGCAGTGCCTCTGCCCCGGTCGGGGGACGAGAGACCCAGTACTTC.

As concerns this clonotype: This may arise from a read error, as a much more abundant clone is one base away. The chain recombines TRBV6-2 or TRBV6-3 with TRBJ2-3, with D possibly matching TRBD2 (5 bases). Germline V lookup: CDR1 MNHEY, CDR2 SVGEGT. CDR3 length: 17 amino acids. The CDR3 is CASNYSTRATFTDTQYF. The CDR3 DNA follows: TGTGCCAGCAATTACTCGACGAGGGCGACTTTCACAGATACGCAGTATTTT.

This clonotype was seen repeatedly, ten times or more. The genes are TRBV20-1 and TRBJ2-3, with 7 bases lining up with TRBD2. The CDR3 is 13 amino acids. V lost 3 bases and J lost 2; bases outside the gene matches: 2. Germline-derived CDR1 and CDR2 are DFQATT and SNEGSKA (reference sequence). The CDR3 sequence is CSASGGFTDTQYF. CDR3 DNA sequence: TGCAGTGCTAGCGGGGGGTTCACAGATACGCAGTATTTT.

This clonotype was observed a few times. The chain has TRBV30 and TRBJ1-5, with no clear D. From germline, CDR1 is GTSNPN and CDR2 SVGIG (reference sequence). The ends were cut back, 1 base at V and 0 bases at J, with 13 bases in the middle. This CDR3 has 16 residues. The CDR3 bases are TGTGCCTGGAGTGGTGGAAAAACTTATAGCAATCAGCCCCAGCATTTT. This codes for CAWSGGKTYSNQPQHF.

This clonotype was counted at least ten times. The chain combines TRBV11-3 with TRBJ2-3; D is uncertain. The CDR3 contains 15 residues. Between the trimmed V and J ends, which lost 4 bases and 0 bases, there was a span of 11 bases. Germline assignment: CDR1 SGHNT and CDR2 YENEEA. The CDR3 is CASSSRLDSTDTQYF. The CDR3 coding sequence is TGTGCCAGCAGCTCGCGCCTGGACAGCACAGATACGCAGTATTTT. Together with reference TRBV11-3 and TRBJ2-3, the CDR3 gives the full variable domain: EAGVVQSPRYKIIEKKQPVAFWCNPISGHNTLYWYLQNLGQGPELLIRYENEEAVDDSQLPKDRFSAERLKGVDSTLKIQPAELGDSAVYLCASSSRLDSTDTQYFGPGTRLTVL.

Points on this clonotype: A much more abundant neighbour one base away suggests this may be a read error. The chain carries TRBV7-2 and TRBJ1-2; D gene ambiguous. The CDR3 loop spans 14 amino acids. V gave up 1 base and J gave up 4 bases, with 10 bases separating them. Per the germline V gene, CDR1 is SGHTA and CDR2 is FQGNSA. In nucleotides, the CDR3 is TGTGCCAGCAGCTTAGTTGGGCTGCCCTATGGCTACACCTTC. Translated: CASSLVGLPYGYTF.

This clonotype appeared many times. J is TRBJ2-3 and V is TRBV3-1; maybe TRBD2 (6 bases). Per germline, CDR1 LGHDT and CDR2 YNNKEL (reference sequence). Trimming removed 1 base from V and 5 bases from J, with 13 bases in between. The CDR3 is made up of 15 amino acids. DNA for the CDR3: TGTGCCAGCAGCCAAGGACTAGGAGTTAGAGATACGCAGTATTTT. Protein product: CASSQGLGVRDTQYF.

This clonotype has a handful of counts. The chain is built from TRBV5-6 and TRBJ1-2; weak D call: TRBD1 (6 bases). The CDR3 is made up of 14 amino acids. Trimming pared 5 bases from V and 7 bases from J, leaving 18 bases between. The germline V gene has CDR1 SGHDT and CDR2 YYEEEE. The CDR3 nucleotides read TGTGCCAGCAGGCGACCAGGGGTTTACTCTGGCTACACCTTC. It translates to CASRRPGVYSGYTF.

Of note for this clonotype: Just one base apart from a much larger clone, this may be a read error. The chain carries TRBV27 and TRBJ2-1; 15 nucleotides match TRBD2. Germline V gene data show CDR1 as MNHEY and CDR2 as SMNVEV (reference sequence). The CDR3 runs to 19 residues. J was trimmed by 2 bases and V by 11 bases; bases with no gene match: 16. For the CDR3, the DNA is TGTGCCCGCACCAAGGGACTAGCGGGGGGCCTGTTCCCCTACAATGAGCAGTTCTTC. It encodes CARTKGLAGGLFPYNEQFF.

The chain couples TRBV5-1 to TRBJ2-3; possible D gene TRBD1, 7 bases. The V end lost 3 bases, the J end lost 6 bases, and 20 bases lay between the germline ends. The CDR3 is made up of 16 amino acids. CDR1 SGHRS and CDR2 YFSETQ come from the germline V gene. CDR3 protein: CASSYGGDSAGDTQYF. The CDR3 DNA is TGCGCCAGCAGCTACGGAGGGGACAGTGCAGGGGATACGCAGTATTTT. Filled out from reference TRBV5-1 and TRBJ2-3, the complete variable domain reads KAGVTQTPRYLIKTRGQQVTLSCSPISGHRSVSWYQQTPGQGLQFLFEYFSETQRNKGNFPGRFSGRQFSNSRSEMNVSTLELGDSALYLCASSYGGDSAGDTQYFGPGTRLTVL.